The next 5 T cell receptor beta chains were all read from a single sample in a study of neurological immune-mediated disorders. TCRdb analysed the 5' RACE reads with MiXCR anew, one entry per CDR3 protein. The table lists 20,000 to 25,000 distinct CDR3 sequences, around a sixth of them singletons, with around 7.5% in the top ten. Sequenced input: CD8+ T cells from blood. The receptors were sampled from a woman younger than 35 with multiple sclerosis.

This clonotype was counted many times. CDR3 in amino acids: CASSPRDSQETQYF. CDR3 nucleotides: TGTGCCAGCAGCCCCCGGGACAGCCAAGAGACCCAGTACTTC. The genes are TRBV7-8 and TRBJ2-5, with 7 bases fitting TRBD1. Per germline, CDR1 SGHVS and CDR2 FQNEAQ. This CDR3 region has 14 residues. Losses at the gene ends were 5 bases for V and 1 base for J; bases not matched to a gene: 4.

The J gene is TRBJ1-5, the V gene TRBV5-1; 10 nucleotides line up with TRBD1. Trimming cost V 3 bases and J 4 bases; bases outside gene matches: 4. CDR1 is SGHRS, CDR2 YFSETQ, per germline. The CDR3 length is 15 residues. In DNA form, the CDR3 reads TGCGCCAGCAGCTGGGGGACAGGGGTAAATCAGCCCCAGCATTTT. It translates to CASSWGTGVNQPQHF.

The chain uses TRBV4-2 and TRBJ2-5; D remains unclear. Trimming took 0 bases from V and 1 from J, leaving 6 bases between them. CDR3 length equals 14 residues. Germline V gene sequence: CDR1 LGHNA, CDR2 YNFKEQ. The CDR3 sequence is CASSQDTGQETQYF. CDR3 DNA sequence: TGTGCCAGCAGCCAAGATACCGGCCAAGAGACCCAGTACTTC.

This clonotype was recorded at least ten times. This chain links TRBV12-3 or TRBV12-4 with TRBJ2-2, with 8 bases matching TRBD2. The CDR3 runs to 14 residues. With 7 bases clipped from V and 7 bases from J, the junction kept 8 bases outside the gene matches. The CDR3, as DNA: TGTGCCAGCAATAGCGGGACCCCCAGCGGGGAGCTGTTTTTT. It is translated as CASNSGTPSGELFF.

This clonotype was counted ten times or more. CDR3: CSVEGTSGSQGHEQFF. The CDR3 nucleotides read TGCAGCGTTGAAGGGACTAGCGGGAGCCAAGGCCATGAGCAGTTCTTC. V gene TRBV29-1 combines with J gene TRBJ2-1; the match to TRBD2 covers 13 bases. The trim removed 1 base at V and 8 bases at J, leaving 8 bases unmatched. The CDR3 runs to 16 residues. The V gene's germline CDR1 is SQVTM and CDR2 ANQGSEA.